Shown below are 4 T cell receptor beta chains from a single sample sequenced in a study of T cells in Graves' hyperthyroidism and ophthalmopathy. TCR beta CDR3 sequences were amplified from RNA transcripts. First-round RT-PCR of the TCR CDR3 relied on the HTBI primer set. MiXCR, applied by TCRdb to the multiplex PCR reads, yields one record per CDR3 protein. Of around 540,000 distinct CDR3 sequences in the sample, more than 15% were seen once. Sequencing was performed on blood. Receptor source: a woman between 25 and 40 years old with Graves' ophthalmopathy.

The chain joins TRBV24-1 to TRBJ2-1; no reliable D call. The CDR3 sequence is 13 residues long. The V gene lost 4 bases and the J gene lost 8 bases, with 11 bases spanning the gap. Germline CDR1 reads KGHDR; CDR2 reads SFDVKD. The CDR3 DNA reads TGTGCCACCAGTGAGAACGCCGTCGATGAGCAGTTCTTC. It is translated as CATSENAVDEQFF.

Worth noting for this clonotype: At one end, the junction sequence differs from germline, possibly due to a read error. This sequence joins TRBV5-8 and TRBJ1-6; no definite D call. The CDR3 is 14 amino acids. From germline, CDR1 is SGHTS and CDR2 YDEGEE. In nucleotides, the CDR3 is TGTGCCAGCAGCTTCACGGGGATTCATGCACCCATCCACTTT. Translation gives CASSFTGIHAPIHF.

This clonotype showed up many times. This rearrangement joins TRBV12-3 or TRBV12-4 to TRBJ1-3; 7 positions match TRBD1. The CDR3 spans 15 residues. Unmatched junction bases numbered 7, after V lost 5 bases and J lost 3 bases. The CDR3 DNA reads TGTGCCAGCAGTCGCCAGGGGGGGAATGGAAACACCATATATTTT. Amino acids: CASSRQGGNGNTIYF.

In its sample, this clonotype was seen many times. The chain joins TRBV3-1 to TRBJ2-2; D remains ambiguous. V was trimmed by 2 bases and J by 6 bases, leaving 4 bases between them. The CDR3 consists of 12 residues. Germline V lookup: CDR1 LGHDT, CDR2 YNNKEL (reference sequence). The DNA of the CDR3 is TGTGCCAGCAGCCAAAGGGCCGGGGAGCTGTTTTTT. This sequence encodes CASSQRAGELFF.